This TCR beta chain was retrieved from a study of metastatic and nonmetastatic thyroid tumors. Study in general: Comparative analysis of repertoires was undertaken across blood and tumor or nodule tissue obtained from malignant and benign thyroid patients.

Study processing details: What underpinned the distant-metastasis classifier for papillary thyroid cancer was the set of CDR3 differences across clinicopathological groups. TCRdb re-clonotyped the PCR reads through MiXCR. The V and J calls and clone size are TCRdb's, not the authors'. The sample records tens of thousands of clones, about a sixth being singletons. This clone was detected a few times. The target antigen is unknown. Patients underwent thyroid surgery, and none had received any treatment before it. Broader study findings: In both blood and tumor samples, TCR beta diversity was reported significantly higher for malignant than benign nodules.

The specimen was tumor tissue. This sequence originates from a female donor with papillary thyroid cancer or a benign thyroid nodule (not recorded which). Some clones in this sample may be carry-over from other donors' samples.

DNA of the CDR3: TGTGCCATCTCGACTGGGGGTACTGAAGCTTTCTTT. This sequence encodes CAISTGGTEAFF. The chain recombines TRBV12-3 or TRBV12-4 with TRBJ1-1; possibly TRBD1 for D (5 bases). Trimming took 10 bases from V and 5 from J, leaving 14 bases between them. CDR3 length: 12 residues.